A single sample is the source of the 16 T cell receptor beta chains below, sequenced in a study of blood T cell repertoires in COVID-19. Profiling relied on immunoSEQ multiplex PCR, and the TCRdb table lists in-frame clones only, not all of them. Of around 250,000 clones in the sample, around nine tenths are singletons; the top ten hold about 8.6%. Sequencing used peripheral blood. The receptors stem from a man in his forties with active or convalescent COVID-19.

The chain uses TRBV4-2 and TRBJ2-3; perhaps TRBD2 as D (6 bases). The CDR3 is 13 residues long. The germline CDR1 and CDR2 sequences are LGHNA and YNFKEQ. Trimming removed 5 bases at V and 5 bases at J, with 11 bases between. The CDR3 loop is CASSIRLEDTQYF. The CDR3 DNA reads TGTGCCAGCAGCATCCGACTAGAAGATACGCAGTATTTT.

V is TRBV19 and J is TRBJ2-7; 8 bases line up with TRBD2. With 5 bases clipped from V and 7 bases from J, the junction kept 7 bases outside the gene matches. Germline assignment: CDR1 LNHDA and CDR2 SQIVND (reference sequence). The CDR3 is 13 amino acids. The CDR3 loop is CASSSGLGREQYF. CDR3 coding DNA: TGTGCCAGTAGTTCGGGACTAGGGAGGGAGCAGTACTTC. The full variable domain, rest sourced from reference TRBV19 and TRBJ2-7, is DGGITQSPKYLFRKEGQNVTLSCEQNLNHDAMYWYRQDPGQGLRLIYYSQIVNDFQKGDIAEGYSVSREKKESFPLTVTSAQKNPTAFYLCASSSGLGREQYFGPGTRLTVT.

The V and J genes are TRBV10-2 and TRBJ2-1; 9 bases match TRBD2. Germline CDR1 and CDR2: WSHSY and SAAADI. This CDR3 comprises 15 residues. V lost 6 bases and J lost 4; bases outside the gene matches: 7. Here the CDR3 DNA reads TGCGCCAGCAGGAATAGCGGGGGAGGGTACAATGAGCAGTTCTTC. It encodes CASRNSGGGYNEQFF.

The rearrangement joins TRBV19 to TRBJ2-5, with a tentative D call TRBD1 (6 bases). CDR3 length equals 13 residues. The germline gives CDR1 LNHDA, CDR2 SQIVND (reference sequence). V was pared by 5 bases and J by 5 bases, with 12 bases between. The CDR3 loop is CASSSRGWETQYF. The CDR3 nucleotides are TGTGCCAGTAGTTCCAGGGGTTGGGAGACCCAGTACTTC.

This chain's CDR3 is CASNQLGNEQFF. The CDR3 DNA sequence: TGTGCCAGCAACCAGCTCGGGAATGAGCAGTTCTTC. This chain uses TRBV9 with TRBJ2-1; unclear D gene. The germline V gene has CDR1 SGDLS and CDR2 YYNGEE. The CDR3 covers 12 residues. Trimming stripped 6 bases from V and 7 bases from J, with 11 bases between.

This chain connects TRBV24-1 to TRBJ2-1, with TRBD1 matching 7 bases. V trimming: 8 bases; J trimming: 7 bases; junction bases outside the gene matches: 4. The CDR3 sequence is 12 residues long. CDR1 and CDR2 (germline): KGHDR, SFDVKD. The CDR3 is CATKGAGNEQFF. The CDR3 DNA reads as TGTGCCACCAAGGGGGCTGGGAATGAGCAGTTCTTC.

The chain combines TRBV15 with TRBJ2-2; D unclear. The CDR3 has 14 amino acids. V shed 5 bases and J shed 0 bases, with 7 bases lying between them. The germline gives CDR1 LNHNV, CDR2 YYDKDF (reference sequence). CDR3 DNA: TGTGCCACCAGCTTAGAATCGAACACCGGGGAGCTGTTTTTT. It encodes CATSLESNTGELFF.

The V call is TRBV19, the J call TRBJ2-7, with no clear D. Germline CDR1 and CDR2: LNHDA and SQIVND (reference sequence). V lost 5 bases and J lost 0, with 11 bases in between. This CDR3 region has 14 residues. The DNA for the CDR3 is TGTGCCAGTAGTGCCAGCGCAAACTCCTACGAGCAGTACTTC. Translating gives CASSASANSYEQYF.

The J gene is TRBJ1-2, the V gene TRBV6-1, with TRBD1 matching over 7 bases. The junction had 6 bases not matched to a gene; V was cut back by 3 bases and J by 2 bases. This CDR3 is 15 amino acids long. CDR1 is MNHNS and CDR2 is SASEGT in the germline V gene. The CDR3 nucleotides read TGTGCCAGCAGTGAGAGGGGACAGACAAACTATGGCTACACCTTC. Translated, it gives CASSERGQTNYGYTF.

The chain combines TRBV2 with TRBJ1-6; D not resolved. V was shortened by 8 bases and J by 10 bases, with 12 bases between the two germline ends. Per the germline V gene, CDR1 is SNHLY and CDR2 is FYNNEI. This CDR3 contains 12 residues. DNA for the CDR3: TGTGCCAGCCGCACGGGGAGCTCACCCCTCCACTTT. Translated: CASRTGSSPLHF.

V gene TRBV29-1 combines with J gene TRBJ2-1, with D perhaps TRBD2 (6 bases). CDR1 and CDR2 (germline): SQVTM, ANQGSEA. The V end lost 7 bases, the J end lost 0 bases, and 13 bases lay between the germline ends. The CDR3 has 14 residues. Here the CDR3 reads CSAYSGSSYNEQFF. The CDR3 nucleotides read TGCAGCGCCTATAGCGGAAGCTCCTACAATGAGCAGTTCTTC.

The chain carries TRBV6-5 and TRBJ2-3; 7 nucleotides align to TRBD2. Germline CDR1 MNHEY, CDR2 SVGAGI. The CDR3 consists of 15 residues. The V gene end was trimmed by 5 bases and the J gene end by 5 bases; junction bases not matched to a gene: 10. The chain's CDR3 is CASSQGGLAGDTQYF. The CDR3 DNA reads TGTGCCAGCAGTCAGGGAGGGCTAGCAGGAGATACGCAGTATTTT.

The rearrangement joins TRBV5-4 to TRBJ1-2; no clear D. V lost 0 bases and J lost 8, with 20 bases in between. Germline V gene lookup returns CDR1 SGHNT and CDR2 YYREEE (reference sequence). The CDR3 spans 16 residues. CDR3 loop: CASSLEIGRRMRGYTF. The CDR3 DNA reads as TGTGCCAGCAGCTTGGAGATAGGTCGACGTATGCGGGGCTACACCTTC.

This clone was detected a few times. The rearrangement uses TRBV24-1 and TRBJ2-3, with unresolved D. This CDR3 has 13 amino acids. Deletions cut 3 bases from V and 8 bases from J, with 11 bases between. Germline-derived CDR1 and CDR2 are KGHDR and SFDVKD. The CDR3 here is CATSDPAVRTQYF. The CDR3 region has the DNA TGTGCCACCAGTGATCCCGCGGTCCGTACGCAGTATTTT.

This sequence joins TRBV7-9 and TRBJ1-1; no reliable D call. V lost 0 bases to trimming and J lost 5 bases, with 13 bases between them. This CDR3 is 15 amino acids long. CDR1 and CDR2 from the germline V gene are SEHNR and FQNEAQ (reference sequence). The DNA of the CDR3 is TGTGCCAGCAGCTTAGCGGCGGGAGACACAACTGAAGCTTTCTTT. Translation gives CASSLAAGDTTEAFF.

The rearrangement joins TRBV2 to TRBJ2-5; 14 bases line up with TRBD2. The CDR3 is 15 residues long. From germline, CDR1 is SNHLY and CDR2 FYNNEI. V trimming: 6 bases; J trimming: 3 bases; junction bases outside the gene matches: 3. The chain's CDR3 is CASSPGLAGEETQYF. DNA of the CDR3: TGTGCCAGCAGCCCGGGACTAGCGGGAGAAGAGACCCAGTACTTC. The variable domain in full, completed from reference TRBV2 and TRBJ2-5, reads EPEVTQTPSHQVTQMGQEVILRCVPISNHLYFYWYRQILGQKVEFLVSFYNNEISEKSEIFDDQFSVERPDGSNFTLKIRSTKLEDSAMYFCASSPGLAGEETQYFGPGTRLLVL.